Given below is one T cell receptor beta chain in context. The trim removed 3 bases at V and 4 bases at J, leaving 5 bases unmatched. The CDR3 extends over 15 amino acids. Germline V gene lookup returns CDR1 SNHLY and CDR2 FYNNEI. This sample is part of a study of blood T cell repertoires in COVID-19. Background on the study: COVID-19 samples collected from the United States, Italy and Spain covered acute and convalescent phases.

Per the study methods: By means of reference gene primer amplification, nucleated cell counts were estimated. Produced via immunoSEQ multiplex PCR; TCRdb's table is partial and in-frame only. From that table come the V and J calls and clone size; the DNA was used to work out D and trimming. The table has under 350,000 clones, roughly 90% seen once. The gene calls are TRBV2 and TRBJ1-3; 8 nucleotides align to TRBD1. This clonotype was sampled from a man aged 45-65 years with acute or convalescent COVID-19. Sequenced: peripheral blood. The CDR3 bases are TGTGCCAGCAGTGATCAGGGGGCGGGAGGAAACACCATATATTTT. The encoded protein is CASSDQGAGGNTIYF.